Here is one TCR beta chain with its context. Its antigen is not known. PCR amplification relied on 60 Vbeta primers (plus 13 Jbeta primers). This table comes from immunoSEQ multiplex PCR, and its TCRdb copy is limited to in-frame clones, with some not included. Of some 140,000 clones in the sample, 60% to 85% were seen once. At the time of sampling, donors were nominally healthy, though unrecorded immune exposures were likely. The CDR3 totals 15 residues. Trimming removed 5 bases from V and 1 base from J; junction bases left unmatched: 6. Germline-derived CDR1 and CDR2 are SQVTM and ANQGSEA. The data were taken from a study of cytomegalovirus exposure and HLA in healthy donors. Regarding the study as a whole: HLA restriction was apparent for most CMV-associated TCR beta chains in a later analysis.

Sequencing was done on a sample of PBMCs. This chain uses TRBV29-1 with TRBJ2-2; 8 nucleotides align to TRBD1. This TCR came from a female donor in good health and CMV-seropositive. CDR3 region: CSVPGGGRNTGELFF. The CDR3 DNA follows: TGCAGCGTTCCAGGGGGCGGTCGGAACACCGGGGAGCTGTTTTTT.